The sequence of this T cell receptor beta chain was determined in a study of blood T cell repertoires in COVID-19 (dated by TCRdb to between 2020 and 2021). At the level of the whole study: Collaborator samples came from the United States, Italy and Spain and covered acute and convalescent phases of COVID-19. The material from the prospective study consisted of cDNA or gDNA derived from T cells, B-cell-depleted T cells, or PBMCs. Sample metadata almost always included a de-identified subject ID, COVID-19 status, age in years and sex. The dataset comprised deeply sampled blood TCRbeta repertoires from subjects exposed to, actively infected with, or recovered from COVID-19. Where HLA class I and class II types were available, the types were taken from metadata supplied by the sample provider, not from assay-based typing. Samples came from the ongoing ImmuneRACE study (first 160 participants) plus 1,254 subjects from 6 global collaborators. The repertoires were released in a freely available public database intended as a resource for research on the immune response to SARS-CoV-2. The investigation overall reported the following: The amount of clinical and demographic metadata varied by source and participant and was provided uncurated.

Concerning this clone: The antigen it recognizes is unknown. One base away there is no much larger clone; base qualities are not given.

Participants in the prospective study were enrolled through a virtual design, were aged roughly 18 to 100 years, and lived in 20 to 30 United States geographic areas. In the prospective study, participants were assigned to cohorts based on the clinical history participants reported in a screening survey and a study questionnaire. Exposed participants had been in contact with someone with a PCR-confirmed or clinician-diagnosed COVID-19 case within 2 weeks of study entry. Each participant in the prospective study had whole blood, serum and a nasopharyngeal or oropharyngeal swab collected by mobile phlebotomists. Prospective study participants could optionally give additional blood draws and questionnaires over a roughly 2-month period. Prospective study blood samples were shipped either frozen or at room temperature before DNA extraction. TCRbeta CDR3 regions were amplified from genomic DNA by means of the immunoSEQ Assay, a bias-controlled multiplex PCR. For the original study's pipeline: The number of nucleated cells in each sample was estimated by amplification of reference gene primers within the assay. To quantify the absolute abundance of each unique TCRbeta CDR3 rearrangement, sequence reads were collapsed and filtered. For each sample, productive Simpson clonality was calculated as the square root of Simpson's diversity index across productive rearrangements. Imported from immuneACCESS, the table was reduced by TCRdb to in-frame sequences with V and J called. These copies leave out some clones; in studies compared against another copy, an unresolved V gene accounts for under half, and the cause of the remainder is not known. V and J calls and clone size are as listed in that table; D and trimming were resolved from the DNA. Within this sample are over 200,000 clones, with 86% of them counted one time only. The ten largest clones capture roughly 4.9% of the sample.

The CDR3 sequence holds 16 residues, the cysteine and phenylalanine included. The sequence is cut down to CDR3 DNA, 48 bases in frame from base 1. CDR1 and CDR2, per the germline V gene, are MNHNS and SASEGT. Ends trimmed: V by 3 bases, J by 7 bases; bases unmatched to a gene: 9. This receptor chain uses TRBV6-1 and TRBJ2-7; TRBD2 lines up with 13 middle nucleotides. The clonotype was recovered from a woman under 40 who had been exposed to COVID-19. Sequences were obtained from PBMCs or T cells enriched from blood (not recorded which). The DNA is as follows: TGTGCCAGCAGTGAGGTACTAGCGGGGGGGCCGGGGGAGCAGTACTTC. This yields the protein CASSEVLAGGPGEQYF.